This entry describes one TCR beta chain. The antigen remains unidentified. The data belong to a study of cytomegalovirus exposure and HLA in healthy donors. The assay was immunoSEQ multiplex PCR, and TCRdb's table has in-frame clones only and misses some. The sample consists of tens of thousands of clones, approximately 94% of them appearing once. Points from the study as a whole: According to the study, 160 or so TCR beta chains were cytomegalovirus-associated.

The sequenced sample consisted of PBMCs. The clonotype originates from a man between 18 and 35 years old in good health and CMV-seropositive.

CDR3 protein: CASSFRQGQETQYF. The CDR3 DNA is TGTGCCAGCAGCTTTCGACAGGGCCAAGAGACCCAGTACTTC. The chain recombines TRBV13 with TRBJ2-5; 7 bases agree with TRBD1. This CDR3 is built from 14 residues. The V gene end was trimmed by 3 bases and the J gene end by 1 base; junction bases not matched to a gene: 2. Germline CDR1 reads PRHDT; CDR2 reads FYEKMQ (reference sequence).